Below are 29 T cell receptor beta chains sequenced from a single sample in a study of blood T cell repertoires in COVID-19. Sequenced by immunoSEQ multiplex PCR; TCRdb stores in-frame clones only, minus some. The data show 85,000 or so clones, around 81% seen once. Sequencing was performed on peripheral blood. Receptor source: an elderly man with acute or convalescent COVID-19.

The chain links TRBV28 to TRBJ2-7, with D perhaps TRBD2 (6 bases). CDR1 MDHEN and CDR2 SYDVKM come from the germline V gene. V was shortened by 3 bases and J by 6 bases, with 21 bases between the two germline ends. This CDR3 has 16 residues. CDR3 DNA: TGTGCCAGCAGTTTGGGAGAGACTAGTAATCGAGGCGAGCAGTACTTC. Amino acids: CASSLGETSNRGEQYF.

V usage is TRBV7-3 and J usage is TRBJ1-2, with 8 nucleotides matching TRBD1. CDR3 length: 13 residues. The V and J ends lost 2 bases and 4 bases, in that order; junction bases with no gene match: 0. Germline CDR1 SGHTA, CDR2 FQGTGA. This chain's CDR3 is CASSLGQGYGYTF. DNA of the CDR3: TGTGCCAGCAGCTTAGGACAGGGCTATGGCTACACCTTC.

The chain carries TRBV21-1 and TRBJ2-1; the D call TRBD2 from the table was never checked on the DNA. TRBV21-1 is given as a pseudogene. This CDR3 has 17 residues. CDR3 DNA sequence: TGTGCCAGCAGCAAAGAAGGCAGCGTCAGCTCCTACAATGAGCAGTTCTTC. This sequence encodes CASSKEGSVSSYNEQFF.

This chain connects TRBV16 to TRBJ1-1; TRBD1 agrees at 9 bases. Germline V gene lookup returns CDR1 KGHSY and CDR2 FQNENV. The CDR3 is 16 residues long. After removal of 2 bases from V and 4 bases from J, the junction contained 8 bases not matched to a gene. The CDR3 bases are TGTGCCAGCAGCCAAATGGGGGGGGACAGGGCCACTGAAGCTTTCTTT. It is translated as CASSQMGGDRATEAFF.

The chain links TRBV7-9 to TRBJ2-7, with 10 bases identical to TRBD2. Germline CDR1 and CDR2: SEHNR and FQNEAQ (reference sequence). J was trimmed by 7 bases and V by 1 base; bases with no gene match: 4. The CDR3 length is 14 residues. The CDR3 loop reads CASSLGLAGDEQYF. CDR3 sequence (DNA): TGTGCCAGCAGCTTAGGGCTAGCGGGAGATGAGCAGTACTTC.

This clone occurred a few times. CDR3 amino acids: CAIINGGDGSSYEQYF. Here the CDR3 DNA reads TGTGCCATCATCAATGGGGGGGACGGTAGCTCCTACGAGCAGTACTTC. The chain combines TRBV10-3 with TRBJ2-7; 7 bases are a match to TRBD2. Germline V gives CDR1 ENHRY, CDR2 SYGVKD. The CDR3 sequence is 16 residues long. Losses at the gene ends were 7 bases for V and 0 bases for J; bases not matched to a gene: 12.

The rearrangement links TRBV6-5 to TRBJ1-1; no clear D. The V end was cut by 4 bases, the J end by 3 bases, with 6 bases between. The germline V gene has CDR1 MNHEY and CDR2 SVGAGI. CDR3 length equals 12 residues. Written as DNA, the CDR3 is TGTGCCAGCAGTTTCGGGGACACTGAAGCTTTCTTT. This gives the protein CASSFGDTEAFF.

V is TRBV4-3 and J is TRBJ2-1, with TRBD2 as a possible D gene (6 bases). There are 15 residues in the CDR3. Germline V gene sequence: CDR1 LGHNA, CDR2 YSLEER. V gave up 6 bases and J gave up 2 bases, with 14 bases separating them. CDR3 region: CASSLTSSPYNEQFF. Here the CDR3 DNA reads TGCGCCAGCAGTCTTACTAGCTCTCCCTACAATGAGCAGTTCTTC.

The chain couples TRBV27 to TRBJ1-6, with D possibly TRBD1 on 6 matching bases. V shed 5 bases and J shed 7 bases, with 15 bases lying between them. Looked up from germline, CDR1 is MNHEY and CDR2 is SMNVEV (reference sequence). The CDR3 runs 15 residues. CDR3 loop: CASSPHREKNSPLHF. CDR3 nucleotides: TGTGCCAGCAGTCCCCACAGGGAGAAGAATTCACCCCTCCACTTT.

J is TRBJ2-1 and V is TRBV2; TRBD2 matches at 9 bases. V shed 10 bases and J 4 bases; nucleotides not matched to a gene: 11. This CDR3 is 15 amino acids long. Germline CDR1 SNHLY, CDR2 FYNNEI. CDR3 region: CATKGAGGSYNEQFF. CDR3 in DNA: TGTGCCACTAAAGGGGCGGGAGGGAGTTACAATGAGCAGTTCTTC.

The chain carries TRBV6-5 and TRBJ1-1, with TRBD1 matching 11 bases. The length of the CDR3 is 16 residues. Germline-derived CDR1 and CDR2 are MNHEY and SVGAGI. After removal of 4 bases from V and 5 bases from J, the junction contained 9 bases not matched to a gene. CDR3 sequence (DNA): TGTGCCAGCAGTTTTGGTTTCGGGACAGGGGGGACTGAAGCTTTCTTT. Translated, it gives CASSFGFGTGGTEAFF.

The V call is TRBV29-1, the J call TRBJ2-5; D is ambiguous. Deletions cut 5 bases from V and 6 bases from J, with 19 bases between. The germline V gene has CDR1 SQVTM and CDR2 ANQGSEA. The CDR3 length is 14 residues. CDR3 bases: TGCAGCGTTAAAACACATTCAGGTTTACAGACCCAGTACTTC. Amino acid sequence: CSVKTHSGLQTQYF. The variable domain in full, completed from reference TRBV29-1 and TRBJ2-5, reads SAVISQKPSRDICQRGTSLTIQCQVDSQVTMMFWYRQQPGQSLTLIATANQGSEATYESGFVIDKFPISRPNLTFSTLTVSNMSPEDSSIYLCSVKTHSGLQTQYFGPGTRLLVL.

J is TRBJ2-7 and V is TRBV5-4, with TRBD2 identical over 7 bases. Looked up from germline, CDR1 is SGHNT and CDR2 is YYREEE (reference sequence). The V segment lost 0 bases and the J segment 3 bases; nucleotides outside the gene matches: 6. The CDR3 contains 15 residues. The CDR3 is CASSLAREAFYEQYF. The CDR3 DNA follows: TGTGCCAGCAGCTTGGCTCGGGAGGCCTTCTACGAGCAGTACTTC.

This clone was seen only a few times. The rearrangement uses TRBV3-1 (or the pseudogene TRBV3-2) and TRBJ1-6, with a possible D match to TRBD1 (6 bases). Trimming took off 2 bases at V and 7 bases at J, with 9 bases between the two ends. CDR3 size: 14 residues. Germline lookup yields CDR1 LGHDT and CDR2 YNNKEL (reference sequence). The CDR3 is CASSQPGVNSPLHF. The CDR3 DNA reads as TGTGCCAGCAGCCAACCAGGGGTAAATTCACCCCTCCACTTT.

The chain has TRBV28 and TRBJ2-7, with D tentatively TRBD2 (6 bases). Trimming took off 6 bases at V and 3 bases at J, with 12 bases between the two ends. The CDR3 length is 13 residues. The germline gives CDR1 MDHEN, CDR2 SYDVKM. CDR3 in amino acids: CASRPGLLYEQYF. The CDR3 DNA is TGTGCCAGCAGACCGGGACTTCTCTACGAGCAGTACTTC. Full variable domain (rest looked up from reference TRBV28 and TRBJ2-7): DVKVTQSSRYLVKRTGEKVFLECVQDMDHENMFWYRQDPGLGLRLIYFSYDVKMKEKGDIPEGYSVSREKKERFSLILESASTNQTSMYLCASRPGLLYEQYFGPGTRLTVT.

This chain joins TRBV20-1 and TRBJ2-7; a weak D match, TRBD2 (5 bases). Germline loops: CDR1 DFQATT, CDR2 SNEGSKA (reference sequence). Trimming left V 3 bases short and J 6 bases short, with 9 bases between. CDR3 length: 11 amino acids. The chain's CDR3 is CSARSGSEQYF. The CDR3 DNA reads TGCAGTGCTAGGTCGGGGTCCGAGCAGTACTTC.

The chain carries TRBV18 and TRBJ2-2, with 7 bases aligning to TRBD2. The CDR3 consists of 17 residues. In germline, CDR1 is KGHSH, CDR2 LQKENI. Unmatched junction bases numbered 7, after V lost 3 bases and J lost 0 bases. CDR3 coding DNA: TGTGCCAGCTCACCTGGGAGCGGGATTACGAACACCGGGGAGCTGTTTTTT. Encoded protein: CASSPGSGITNTGELFF.

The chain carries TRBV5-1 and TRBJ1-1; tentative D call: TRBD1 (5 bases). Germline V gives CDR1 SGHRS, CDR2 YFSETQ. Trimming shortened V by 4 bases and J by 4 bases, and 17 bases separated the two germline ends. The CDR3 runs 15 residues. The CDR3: CASSDELRGGTEAFF. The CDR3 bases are TGCGCCAGCAGCGACGAGCTAAGGGGTGGCACTGAAGCTTTCTTT. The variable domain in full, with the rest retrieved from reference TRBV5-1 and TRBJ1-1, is KAGVTQTPRYLIKTRGQQVTLSCSPISGHRSVSWYQQTPGQGLQFLFEYFSETQRNKGNFPGRFSGRQFSNSRSEMNVSTLELGDSALYLCASSDELRGGTEAFFGQGTRLTVV.

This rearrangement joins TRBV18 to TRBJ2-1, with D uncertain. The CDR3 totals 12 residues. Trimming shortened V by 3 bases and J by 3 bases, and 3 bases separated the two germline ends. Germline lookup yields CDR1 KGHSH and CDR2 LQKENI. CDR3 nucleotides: TGTGCCAGCTCACCCAACTACAATGAGCAGTTCTTC. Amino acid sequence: CASSPNYNEQFF.

The CDR3 sequence is CASSYRRQGNYEQYF. Written as DNA, the CDR3 is TGTGCCAGCAGTTATCGGCGGCAAGGAAACTACGAGCAGTACTTC. The chain carries TRBV6-5 and TRBJ2-7; no definite D call. V gave up 3 bases and J gave up 3 bases, with 15 bases separating them. Germline CDR1 and CDR2: MNHEY and SVGAGI. CDR3 length: 15 amino acids.

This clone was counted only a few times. CDR3 bases: TGTGCCAGCGTCGACAGGGGGCTTGGAAACACCATATATTTT. Amino acid sequence: CASVDRGLGNTIYF. The rearrangement uses TRBV18 and TRBJ1-3; 10 bases are shared with TRBD1. Germline trimming cut 8 bases from V and 3 bases from J; bases unmatched to any gene: 4. The CDR3 consists of 14 residues. CDR1 and CDR2 from the germline V gene are KGHSH and LQKENI. Using reference TRBV18 and TRBJ1-3 for the parts outside the CDR3, the full variable domain is NAGVMQNPRHLVRRRGQEARLRCSPMKGHSHVYWYRQLPEEGLKFMVYLQKENIIDESGMPKERFSAEFPKEGPSILRIQQVVRGDSAAYFCASVDRGLGNTIYFGEGSWLTVV.

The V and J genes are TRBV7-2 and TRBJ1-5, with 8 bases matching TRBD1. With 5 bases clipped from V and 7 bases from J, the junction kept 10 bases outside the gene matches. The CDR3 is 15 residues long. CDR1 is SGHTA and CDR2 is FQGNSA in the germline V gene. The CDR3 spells CASSQGTGTKQPQHF. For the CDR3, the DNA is TGTGCCAGCAGCCAAGGGACAGGAACGAAACAGCCCCAGCATTTT.

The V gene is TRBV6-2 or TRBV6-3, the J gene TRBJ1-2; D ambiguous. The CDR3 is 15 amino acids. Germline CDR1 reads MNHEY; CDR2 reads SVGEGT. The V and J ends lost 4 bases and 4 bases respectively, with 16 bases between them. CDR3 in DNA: TGTGCCAGCAGTTTGAGCCCCGGGGTTCTCTATGGCTACACCTTC. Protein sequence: CASSLSPGVLYGYTF.

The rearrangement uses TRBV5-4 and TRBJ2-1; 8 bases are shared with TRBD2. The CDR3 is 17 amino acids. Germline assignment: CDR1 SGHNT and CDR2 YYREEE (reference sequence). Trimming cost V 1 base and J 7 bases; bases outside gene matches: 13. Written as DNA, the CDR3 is TGTGCCAGCAGCTTGTTACCAGGAGCGGGAGTAAGTAATGAGCAGTTCTTC. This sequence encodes CASSLLPGAGVSNEQFF.

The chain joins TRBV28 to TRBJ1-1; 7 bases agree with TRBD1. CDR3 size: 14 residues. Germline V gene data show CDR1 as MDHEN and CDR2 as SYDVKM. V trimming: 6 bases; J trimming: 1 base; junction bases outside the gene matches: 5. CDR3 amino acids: CASSKGGWNTEAFF. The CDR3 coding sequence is TGTGCCAGCAGCAAAGGGGGCTGGAACACTGAAGCTTTCTTT. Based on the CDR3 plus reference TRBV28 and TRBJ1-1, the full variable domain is DVKVTQSSRYLVKRTGEKVFLECVQDMDHENMFWYRQDPGLGLRLIYFSYDVKMKEKGDIPEGYSVSREKKERFSLILESASTNQTSMYLCASSKGGWNTEAFFGQGTRLTVV.

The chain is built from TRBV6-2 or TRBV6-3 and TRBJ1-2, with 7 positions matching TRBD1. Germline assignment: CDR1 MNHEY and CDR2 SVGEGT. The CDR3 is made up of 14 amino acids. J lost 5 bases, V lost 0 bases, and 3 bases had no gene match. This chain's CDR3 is CASSYSEGAYGYTF. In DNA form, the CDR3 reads TGTGCCAGCAGTTACTCGGAGGGGGCGTATGGCTACACCTTC.

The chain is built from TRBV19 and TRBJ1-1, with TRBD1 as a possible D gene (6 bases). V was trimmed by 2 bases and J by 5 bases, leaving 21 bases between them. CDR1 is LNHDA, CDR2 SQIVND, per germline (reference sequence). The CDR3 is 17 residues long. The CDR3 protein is CASSIPHQGRAVTEAFF. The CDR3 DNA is TGTGCCAGTAGTATACCCCACCAGGGGAGGGCGGTAACTGAAGCTTTCTTT. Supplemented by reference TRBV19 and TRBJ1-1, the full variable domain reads DGGITQSPKYLFRKEGQNVTLSCEQNLNHDAMYWYRQDPGQGLRLIYYSQIVNDFQKGDIAEGYSVSREKKESFPLTVTSAQKNPTAFYLCASSIPHQGRAVTEAFFGQGTRLTVV.

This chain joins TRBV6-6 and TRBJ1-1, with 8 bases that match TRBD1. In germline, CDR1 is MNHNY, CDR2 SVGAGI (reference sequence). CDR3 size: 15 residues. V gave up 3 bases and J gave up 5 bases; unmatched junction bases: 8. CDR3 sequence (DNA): TGTGCCAGCAGTTATAGATCCACAGGGGGAACTGAAGCTTTCTTT. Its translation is CASSYRSTGGTEAFF.

CDR3 coding DNA: TGTGCCAGCAGGGTTCAGGAGAACACCGGGGAGCTGTTTTTT. It is translated as CASRVQENTGELFF. The chain combines TRBV6-5 with TRBJ2-2; D is unclear. The CDR3 runs to 14 residues. Germline V gene data show CDR1 as MNHEY and CDR2 as SVGAGI. Trimming took 6 bases from V and 1 from J, leaving 9 bases between them.